What follows are 14 T cell receptor beta chains derived from one specimen sequenced in a study of OX40 agonist ivuxolimab in advanced cancers. The library was produced with the immunoSEQ multiplex PCR assay. TCRdb stores this immuneACCESS table with in-frame sequences only. Part of the clones is absent; in the studies checked, under half of the shortfall reflects unresolved V genes, and no reason is known for the rest. In this sample the table shows about 22,000 clones, about 88% of which occur a single time. The ten largest clones capture approximately 25% of the sample. Sequenced here: CD4+ or CD8+ T cells sorted from blood, sampled in a trial of the OX40 agonist ivuxolimab. These receptors originate from an adult with an advanced solid tumor such as melanoma, head and neck, liver or kidney cancer.

V usage is TRBV7-9 and J usage is TRBJ2-1; TRBD1 aligns across 9 bases. The CDR3 has 16 amino acids. With 3 bases clipped from V and 4 bases from J, the junction kept 7 bases outside the gene matches. Germline V gene data show CDR1 as SEHNR and CDR2 as FQNEAQ (reference sequence). The CDR3 sequence: CASSFPEGQGYNEQFF. CDR3 nucleotide sequence: TGTGCCAGCAGCTTTCCTGAGGGACAGGGTTACAATGAGCAGTTCTTC.

The chain couples TRBV27 to TRBJ2-2; D not resolved. CDR1 MNHEY and CDR2 SMNVEV come from the germline V gene (reference sequence). The V gene lost 5 bases and the J gene lost 7 bases, with 11 bases spanning the gap. The CDR3 is made up of 13 amino acids. CDR3: CASSIRKGGELFF. DNA of the CDR3: TGTGCCAGCAGTATCCGGAAGGGCGGGGAGCTGTTTTTT.

This chain uses TRBV10-2 with TRBJ2-7; 10 positions match TRBD2. This CDR3 region has 15 residues. The V gene end was trimmed by 5 bases and the J gene end by 3 bases; junction bases not matched to a gene: 7. In germline, CDR1 is WSHSY, CDR2 SAAADI. CDR3 nucleotide sequence: TGCGCCAGCAGTCCTCTAGCGGGAGATTACTACGAGCAGTACTTC. Its protein product is CASSPLAGDYYEQYF.

This rearrangement joins TRBV9 to TRBJ2-1, with 11 positions matching TRBD2. The V and J ends lost 4 bases and 9 bases, in that order; junction bases with no gene match: 12. This CDR3 is 16 amino acids long. The V gene's germline CDR1 is SGDLS and CDR2 YYNGEE. The CDR3 DNA sequence: TGTGCCAGCAGCTCAGGTCGACTAGCGGGATTGTCTGAGCAGTTCTTC. Its protein product is CASSSGRLAGLSEQFF.

J is TRBJ2-7 and V is TRBV27; 8 bases agree with TRBD2. The germline V gene has CDR1 MNHEY and CDR2 SMNVEV (reference sequence). V was pared by 6 bases and J by 3 bases, with 16 bases of the junction left unmatched. This CDR3 has 17 amino acids. Written as DNA, the CDR3 is TGTGCCAGCAGGGCTAGCGGGCCCTGGTCCTCCATCTACGAGCAGTACTTC. It translates to CASRASGPWSSIYEQYF.

This clone occurred once. The chain joins TRBV11-2 to TRBJ2-3; D tentatively reads TRBD1 or TRBD2 (5 bases each). CDR1 and CDR2 (germline): SGHAT, FQNNGV. Trimming removed 7 bases at V and 1 base at J, with 15 bases between. The CDR3 totals 15 residues. CDR3 DNA sequence: TGTGCCAGCACCCCTGGGGGATGGGGCACAGATACGCAGTATTTT. Translated: CASTPGGWGTDTQYF. The full variable domain, completed using reference TRBV11-2 and TRBJ2-3, is EAGVAQSPRYKIIEKRQSVAFWCNPISGHATLYWYQQILGQGPKLLIQFQNNGVVDDSQLPKDRFSAERLKGVDSTLKIQPAKLEDSAVYLCASTPGGWGTDTQYFGPGTRLTVL.

The V gene is TRBV4-2, the J gene TRBJ2-5; D is ambiguous. The CDR3 contains 14 residues. Germline-derived CDR1 and CDR2 are LGHNA and YNFKEQ. V dropped 1 base and J dropped 5 bases, with 11 bases sitting between them. DNA for the CDR3: TGTGCCAGCAGCCAAGGACTTGAGGTGGAGACCCAGTACTTC. Residues: CASSQGLEVETQYF.

This clone was found a few times. V usage is TRBV5-4 and J usage is TRBJ2-2; D is perhaps TRBD2 (5 bases). CDR1 and CDR2 from the germline V gene are SGHNT and YYREEE (reference sequence). Trimming took off 5 bases at V and 4 bases at J, with 12 bases between the two ends. This CDR3 has 14 residues. CDR3 nucleotide sequence: TGTGCCAGCAGATACGGGGTAGCCACCGGGGAGCTGTTTTTT. Translated, it gives CASRYGVATGELFF.

The J gene is TRBJ1-2, the V gene TRBV4-1; unclear D gene. This CDR3 is 13 amino acids long. The V and J ends lost 4 bases and 7 bases respectively, with 13 bases between them. CDR1 is MGHRA, CDR2 YSYEKL, per germline. The CDR3 DNA is TGCGCCAGCAGCCTAAAGCAGGCGGGTGGCTACACCTTC. The encoded protein is CASSLKQAGGYTF.

The chain couples TRBV9 to TRBJ2-1, with D possibly TRBD2 on 5 matching bases. The CDR3 contains 12 residues. Germline values: CDR1 SGDLS, CDR2 YYNGEE. V shed 4 bases and J shed 8 bases, with 10 bases lying between them. DNA for the CDR3: TGTGCCAGCAGCATCGAGGGAGATGAGCAGTTCTTC. This gives the protein CASSIEGDEQFF.

This sequence joins TRBV4-1 and TRBJ2-1, with D uncertain. The CDR3 has 12 residues. Germline values: CDR1 MGHRA, CDR2 YSYEKL. V was shortened by 0 bases and J by 5 bases, with 2 bases between the two germline ends. This chain's CDR3 is CASSQDDNEQFF. CDR3 bases: TGCGCCAGCAGCCAAGATGACAATGAGCAGTTCTTC.

The rearrangement uses TRBV7-9 and TRBJ2-1, with 8 bases identical to TRBD2. In germline, CDR1 is SEHNR, CDR2 FQNEAQ (reference sequence). The CDR3 length is 18 residues. After removal of 5 bases from V and 4 bases from J, the junction contained 16 bases not matched to a gene. In DNA, the CDR3 is TGTGCCAGCAGCCACAAATTTAGCGGGAACGAGGCGTACAATGAGCAGTTCTTC. Translation: CASSHKFSGNEAYNEQFF.

This sequence joins TRBV4-1 and TRBJ2-5; D perhaps matches TRBD1 (6 bases). The ends were cut back, 4 bases at V and 4 bases at J, with 19 bases in the middle. The V gene's germline CDR1 is MGHRA and CDR2 YSYEKL. This CDR3 is 16 amino acids long. The CDR3 protein is CASSPRGGERGETQYF. CDR3 nucleotide sequence: TGCGCCAGCAGCCCCCGAGGGGGAGAACGAGGAGAGACCCAGTACTTC.

V usage is TRBV27 and J usage is TRBJ2-3; 7 bases align to TRBD1. The V gene end was trimmed by 4 bases and the J gene end by 7 bases; junction bases not matched to a gene: 5. The length of the CDR3 is 13 residues. Germline V lookup: CDR1 MNHEY, CDR2 SMNVEV (reference sequence). CDR3 nucleotide sequence: TGTGCCAGCAGTTACGGGACAGCGAATACGCAGTATTTT. Translation gives CASSYGTANTQYF.